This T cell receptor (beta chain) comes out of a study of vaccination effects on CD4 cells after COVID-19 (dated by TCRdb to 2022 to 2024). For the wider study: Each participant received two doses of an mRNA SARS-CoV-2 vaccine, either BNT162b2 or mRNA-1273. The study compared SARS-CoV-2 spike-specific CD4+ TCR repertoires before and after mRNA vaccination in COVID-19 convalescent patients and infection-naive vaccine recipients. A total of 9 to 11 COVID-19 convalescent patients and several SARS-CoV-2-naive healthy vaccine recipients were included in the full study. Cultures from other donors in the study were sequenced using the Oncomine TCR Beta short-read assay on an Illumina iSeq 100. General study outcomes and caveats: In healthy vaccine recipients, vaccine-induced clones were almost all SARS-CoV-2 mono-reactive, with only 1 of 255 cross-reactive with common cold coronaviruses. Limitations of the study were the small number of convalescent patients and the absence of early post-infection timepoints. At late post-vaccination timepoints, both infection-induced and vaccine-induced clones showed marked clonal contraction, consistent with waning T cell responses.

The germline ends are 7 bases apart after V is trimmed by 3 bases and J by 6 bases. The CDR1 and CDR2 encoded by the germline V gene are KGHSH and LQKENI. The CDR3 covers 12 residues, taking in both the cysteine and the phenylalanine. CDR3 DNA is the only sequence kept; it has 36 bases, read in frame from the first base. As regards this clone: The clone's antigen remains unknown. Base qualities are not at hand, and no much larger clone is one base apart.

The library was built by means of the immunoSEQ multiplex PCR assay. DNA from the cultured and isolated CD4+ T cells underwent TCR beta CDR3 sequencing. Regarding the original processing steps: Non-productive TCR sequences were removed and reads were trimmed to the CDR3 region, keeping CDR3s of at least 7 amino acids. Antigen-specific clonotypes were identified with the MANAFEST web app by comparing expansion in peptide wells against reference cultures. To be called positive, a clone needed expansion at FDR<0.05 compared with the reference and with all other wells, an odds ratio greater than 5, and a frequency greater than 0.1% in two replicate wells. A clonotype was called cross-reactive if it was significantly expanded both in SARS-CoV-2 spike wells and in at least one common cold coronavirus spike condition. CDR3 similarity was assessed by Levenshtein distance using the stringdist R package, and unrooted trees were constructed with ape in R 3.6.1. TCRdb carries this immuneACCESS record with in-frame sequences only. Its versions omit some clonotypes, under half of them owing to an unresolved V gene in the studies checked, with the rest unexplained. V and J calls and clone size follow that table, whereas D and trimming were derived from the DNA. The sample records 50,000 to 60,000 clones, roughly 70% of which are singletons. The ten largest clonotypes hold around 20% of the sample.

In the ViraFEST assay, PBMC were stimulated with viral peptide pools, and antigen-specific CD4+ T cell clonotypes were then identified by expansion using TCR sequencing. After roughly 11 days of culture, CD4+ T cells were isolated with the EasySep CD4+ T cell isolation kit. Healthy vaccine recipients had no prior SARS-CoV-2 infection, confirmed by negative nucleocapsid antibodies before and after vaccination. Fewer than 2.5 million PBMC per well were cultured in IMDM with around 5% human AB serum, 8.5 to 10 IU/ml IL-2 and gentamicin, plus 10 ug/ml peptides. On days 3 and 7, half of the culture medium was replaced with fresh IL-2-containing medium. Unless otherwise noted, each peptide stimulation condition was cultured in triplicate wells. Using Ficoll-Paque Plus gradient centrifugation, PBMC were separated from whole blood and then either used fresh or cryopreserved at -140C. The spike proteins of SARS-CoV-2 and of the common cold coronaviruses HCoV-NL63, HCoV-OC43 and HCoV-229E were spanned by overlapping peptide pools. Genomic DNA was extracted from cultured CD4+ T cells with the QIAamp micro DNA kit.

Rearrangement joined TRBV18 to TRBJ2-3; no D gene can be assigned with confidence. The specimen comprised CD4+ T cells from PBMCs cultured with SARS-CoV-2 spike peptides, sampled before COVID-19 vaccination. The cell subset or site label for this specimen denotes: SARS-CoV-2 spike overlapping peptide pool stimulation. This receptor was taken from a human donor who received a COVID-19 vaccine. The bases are TGTGCCAGCTCACCGGAAGCGGATACGCAGTATTTT. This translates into CASSPEADTQYF.